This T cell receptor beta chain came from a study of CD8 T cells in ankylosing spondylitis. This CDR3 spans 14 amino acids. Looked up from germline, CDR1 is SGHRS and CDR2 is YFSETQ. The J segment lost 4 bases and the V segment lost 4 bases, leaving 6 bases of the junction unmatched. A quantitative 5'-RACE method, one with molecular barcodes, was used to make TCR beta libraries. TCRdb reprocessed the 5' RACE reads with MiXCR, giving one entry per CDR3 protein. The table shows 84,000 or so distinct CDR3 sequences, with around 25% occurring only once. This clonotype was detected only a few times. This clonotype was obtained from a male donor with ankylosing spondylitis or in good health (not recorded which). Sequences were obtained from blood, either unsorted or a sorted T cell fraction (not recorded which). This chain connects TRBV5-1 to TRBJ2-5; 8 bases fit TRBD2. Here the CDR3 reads CASSQTSAGETQYF. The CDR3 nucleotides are TGCGCCAGCAGCCAGACTAGCGCTGGAGAGACCCAGTACTTC.